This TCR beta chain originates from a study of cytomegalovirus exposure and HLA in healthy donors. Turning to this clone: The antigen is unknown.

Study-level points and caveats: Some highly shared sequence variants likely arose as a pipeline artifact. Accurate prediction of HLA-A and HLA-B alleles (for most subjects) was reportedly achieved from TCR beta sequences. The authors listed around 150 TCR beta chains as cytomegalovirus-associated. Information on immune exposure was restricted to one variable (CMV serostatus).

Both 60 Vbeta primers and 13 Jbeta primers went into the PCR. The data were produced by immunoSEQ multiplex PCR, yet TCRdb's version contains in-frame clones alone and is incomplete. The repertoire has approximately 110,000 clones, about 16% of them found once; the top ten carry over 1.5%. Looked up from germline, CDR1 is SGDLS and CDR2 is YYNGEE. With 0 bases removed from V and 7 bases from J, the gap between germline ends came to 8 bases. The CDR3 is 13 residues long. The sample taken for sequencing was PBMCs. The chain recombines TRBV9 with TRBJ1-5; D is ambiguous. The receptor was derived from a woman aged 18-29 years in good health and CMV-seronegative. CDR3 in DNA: TGTGCCAGCAGCGTAGAGGGAGGACAGCCCCAGCATTTT. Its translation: CASSVEGGQPQHF.